This T cell receptor beta chain came from a study of blood T cell repertoires in COVID-19. Sequenced by immunoSEQ multiplex PCR; TCRdb stores in-frame clones only, minus some. This table has approximately 100,000 clones, around 87% appearing once. This clonotype was sampled from an elderly woman with acute or convalescent COVID-19. Sequences were obtained from peripheral blood.

The CDR3 nucleotides are TGTGCCAGCAGCTTAGGTCAGGGAGGGATCAATGAAAAACTGTTTTTT. Its protein is CASSLGQGGINEKLFF. This sequence joins TRBV7-8 and TRBJ1-4, with a weak D call TRBD1 (5 bases). This CDR3 contains 16 residues. Germline CDR1 reads SGHVS; CDR2 reads FQNEAQ. Between the trimmed V and J ends, which lost 1 base and 5 bases, there was a span of 14 bases.